Following are 26 T cell receptor beta chains from one sample sequenced in a study of CD8+ T cells in alopecia areata. After isolation, RNA underwent reverse transcription to generate cDNA as the sequencing template. The data were produced by immunoSEQ multiplex PCR, yet TCRdb's version contains in-frame clones alone and is incomplete. The table has almost 250,000 clones, 67% seen once. The sample was CD4+ T cells sorted from blood, taken at week 0. Receptor source: a human donor with alopecia areata.

The chain couples TRBV4-3 to TRBJ2-2; D may be TRBD1 (5 bases). Per germline, CDR1 LGHNA and CDR2 YSLEER. This CDR3 has 17 amino acids. V lost 0 bases and J 2 bases, leaving 13 bases between the germline ends. The CDR3 here is CASSQERGRVNTGELFF. The CDR3, as DNA: TGCGCCAGCAGCCAAGAAAGGGGCAGGGTAAACACCGGGGAGCTGTTTTTT.

The chain links TRBV29-1 to TRBJ1-2; tentatively, D is TRBD1 (5 bases). V gave up 6 bases and J gave up 4 bases, with 12 bases separating them. The CDR3 loop spans 12 amino acids. In germline, CDR1 is SQVTM, CDR2 ANQGSEA. CDR3: CSVREARYGYTF. The DNA of the CDR3 is TGCAGCGTCAGGGAGGCTCGCTATGGCTACACCTTC.

The sample holds one count of this clone. This rearrangement joins TRBV30 to TRBJ1-1; no clear D gene. V lost 1 base, J lost 1 base, and 7 bases lay in between. Germline loops: CDR1 GTSNPN, CDR2 SVGIG (reference sequence). The CDR3 is 13 residues long. CDR3 coding DNA: TGTGCCTGGAGTGAATTACCGAACACTGAAGCTTTCTTT. Amino acids: CAWSELPNTEAFF.

The chain links TRBV9 to TRBJ2-4, with TRBD2 as a possible D gene (6 bases). The CDR3 spans 15 residues. Looked up from germline, CDR1 is SGDLS and CDR2 is YYNGEE. The germline V and J ends were trimmed by 3 bases and 5 bases, with 15 bases remaining between them. The CDR3 region is CASSDSLGGENIQYF. CDR3 nucleotides: TGTGCCAGCAGCGATAGTCTCGGAGGGGAAAACATTCAGTACTTC.

There are a few counts of this clone. The J gene is TRBJ1-1, the V gene TRBV2, with a weak D call TRBD1 (5 bases). Trimming pared 5 bases from V and 5 bases from J, leaving 9 bases between. Germline V gene lookup returns CDR1 SNHLY and CDR2 FYNNEI. The CDR3 contains 12 residues. CDR3 protein: CASSQRGTEAFF. For the CDR3, the DNA is TGTGCCAGCAGTCAGAGGGGAACTGAAGCTTTCTTT.

The J gene is TRBJ2-7, the V gene TRBV7-9; a possible D gene is TRBD2 (5 bases). The CDR3 totals 13 residues. V gave up 1 base and J gave up 5 bases, with 9 bases separating them. Per germline, CDR1 SEHNR and CDR2 FQNEAQ (reference sequence). Written as DNA, the CDR3 is TGTGCCAGCAGCTTAGGGGCGGGCGACGAGCAGTACTTC. Translation: CASSLGAGDEQYF.

The rearrangement links TRBV7-2 to TRBJ1-5, with TRBD1 identical over 7 bases. The CDR3 has 15 amino acids. V was clipped by 5 bases and J by 3 bases; unmatched bases: 7. Germline V gene sequence: CDR1 SGHTA, CDR2 FQGNSA. The CDR3 DNA reads as TGTGCCAGCAGCCCTCAGACAGGGATCAATCAGCCCCAGCATTTT. Residues: CASSPQTGINQPQHF.

The rearrangement links TRBV7-9 to TRBJ1-1, with D hard to call. This CDR3 has 11 amino acids. Germline CDR1 reads SEHNR; CDR2 reads FQNEAQ (reference sequence). Trimming shortened V by 5 bases and J by 2 bases, and 3 bases separated the two germline ends. The CDR3 nucleotides read TGTGCCAGCAGCCATAACACTGAAGCTTTCTTT. Its protein is CASSHNTEAFF.

This clone has a handful of counts. The chain carries TRBV29-1 and TRBJ2-5; 11 bases map to TRBD2. V dropped 3 bases and J dropped 11; count of bases not matched to a gene: 5. Germline V gene sequence: CDR1 SQVTM, CDR2 ANQGSEA. The CDR3 is 12 amino acids. CDR3 residues: CSVDRLAGGQYF. The CDR3 bases are TGCAGCGTTGATAGGCTAGCGGGGGGACAGTACTTC.

The chain combines TRBV7-9 with TRBJ2-5; 8 bases are a match to TRBD1. Germline V gene lookup returns CDR1 SEHNR and CDR2 FQNEAQ (reference sequence). CDR3 size: 14 residues. The ends lost 3 bases at V and 4 bases at J; junction bases unmatched: 4. CDR3 DNA: TGTGCCAGCAGCTTGGGACAGGTCGTAGAGACCCAGTACTTC. It codes for CASSLGQVVETQYF. The variable domain in full, completed from reference TRBV7-9 and TRBJ2-5, reads DTGVSQNPRHKITKRGQNVTFRCDPISEHNRLYWYRQTLGQGPEFLTYFQNEAQLEKSRLLSDRFSAERPKGSFSTLEIQRTEQGDSAMYLCASSLGQVVETQYFGPGTRLLVL.

This clone came up once. J is TRBJ2-2 and V is TRBV7-6; D may be TRBD1 (5 bases). Germline CDR1 SGHVS, CDR2 FNYEAQ. The CDR3 spans 17 residues. V shed 5 bases and J shed 0 bases, with 16 bases lying between them. CDR3 amino acids: CASSPRLSGTNTGELFF. DNA for the CDR3: TGTGCCAGCAGCCCCCGTCTTTCAGGGACGAACACCGGGGAGCTGTTTTTT.

The V and J genes are TRBV15 and TRBJ1-5, with TRBD1 as a possible D gene (5 bases). This CDR3 is 15 amino acids long. V shed 5 bases and J shed 7 bases, with 18 bases lying between them. Per the germline V gene, CDR1 is LNHNV and CDR2 is YYDKDF (reference sequence). The CDR3 nucleotides read TGTGCCACCAGCTCCCTGGGTGGGGGGGAACAGCCCCAGCATTTT. As protein: CATSSLGGGEQPQHF. Looking up the rest from reference TRBV15 and TRBJ1-5 gives the full variable domain: DAMVIQNPRYQVTQFGKPVTLSCSQTLNHNVMYWYQQKSSQAPKLLFHYYDKDFNNEADTPDNFQSRRPNTSFCFLDIRSPGLGDTAMYLCATSSLGGGEQPQHFGDGTRLSIL.

The chain combines TRBV18 with TRBJ2-7, with 9 bases lining up with TRBD1. V lost 3 bases to trimming and J lost 3 bases; unmatched junction nucleotides: 3. CDR3 length equals 14 residues. Germline V CDR1 and CDR2: KGHSH, LQKENI. The CDR3 coding sequence is TGTGCCAGCTCACCGTTGGGACAGGGCTACGAGCAGTACTTC. Translating it yields CASSPLGQGYEQYF.

This chain joins TRBV11-1 and TRBJ2-1, with D perhaps TRBD1 or TRBD2 (6 bases each). V was shortened by 1 base and J by 7 bases, with 20 bases between the two germline ends. This CDR3 has 17 amino acids. Per the germline V gene, CDR1 is SGHAT and CDR2 is FQDESV (reference sequence). As DNA, the CDR3 is TGTGCCAGCAGCTTAGTTCCGCTCCTGAGGGGGGTAAATGAGCAGTTCTTC. Protein sequence: CASSLVPLLRGVNEQFF.

The gene calls are TRBV20-1 and TRBJ2-5, with no clear D. There are 11 residues in the CDR3. With 7 bases removed from V and 2 bases from J, the gap between germline ends came to 8 bases. Germline V CDR1 and CDR2: DFQATT, SNEGSKA (reference sequence). CDR3 sequence: CSVGRQETQYF. The CDR3 DNA follows: TGCAGTGTAGGCAGGCAAGAGACCCAGTACTTC.

This clone came up a few times. This chain connects TRBV27 to TRBJ2-5; D unresolved. The CDR3 sequence is 13 residues long. The V end was cut by 5 bases, the J end by 1 base, with 8 bases between. Germline values: CDR1 MNHEY, CDR2 SMNVEV (reference sequence). CDR3 bases: TGTGCCAGCAGTCCTCTCCTCCAAGAGACCCAGTACTTC. Encoded protein: CASSPLLQETQYF.

The chain carries TRBV9 and TRBJ2-5; D is ambiguous. The CDR3 is made up of 13 amino acids. Germline V gene sequence: CDR1 SGDLS, CDR2 YYNGEE. Trimming left V 3 bases short and J 1 base short, with 7 bases between. The CDR3 is CASSEQAQETQYF. For the CDR3, the DNA is TGTGCCAGCAGCGAGCAAGCCCAAGAGACCCAGTACTTC.

In this sample, this clone turned up once. The genes are TRBV4-1 and TRBJ1-2, with TRBD1 matching 7 bases. The V gene end was trimmed by 4 bases and the J gene end by 8 bases; junction bases not matched to a gene: 16. Germline V gene lookup returns CDR1 MGHRA and CDR2 YSYEKL. The CDR3 sequence is 16 residues long. For the CDR3, the DNA is TGCGCCAGCAGCCCAGACCGGGACCCCAGGGGGGTAGGCTACACCTTC. This codes for CASSPDRDPRGVGYTF.

The chain carries TRBV15 and TRBJ2-7; D remains unclear. V was clipped by 0 bases and J by 5 bases, with 2 bases between them. The CDR3 is 11 residues long. Germline assignment: CDR1 LNHNV and CDR2 YYDKDF (reference sequence). CDR3: CATSRDDEQYF. The CDR3 bases are TGTGCCACCAGCAGAGACGACGAGCAGTACTTC. Full variable domain (missing parts from reference TRBV15 and TRBJ2-7): DAMVIQNPRYQVTQFGKPVTLSCSQTLNHNVMYWYQQKSSQAPKLLFHYYDKDFNNEADTPDNFQSRRPNTSFCFLDIRSPGLGDTAMYLCATSRDDEQYFGPGTRLTVT.

The chain combines TRBV5-1 with TRBJ2-1; D call uncertain. The germline V and J ends were trimmed by 2 bases and 5 bases, with 8 bases remaining between them. The germline V gene encodes CDR1 SGHRS and CDR2 YFSETQ. CDR3 length: 13 residues. CDR3 region: CASSLAGDNEQFF. As DNA, the CDR3 is TGCGCCAGCAGCTTAGCAGGAGACAATGAGCAGTTCTTC.

This chain joins TRBV4-2 and TRBJ2-7; TRBD2 agrees at 12 bases. This CDR3 comprises 15 residues. CDR1 is LGHNA, CDR2 YNFKEQ, per germline. V trimming: 1 base; J trimming: 2 bases; junction bases outside the gene matches: 0. CDR3 amino acids: CASSQGTSGAYEQYF. The DNA of the CDR3 is TGTGCCAGCAGCCAAGGGACTAGCGGGGCCTACGAGCAGTACTTC.

V gene TRBV29-1 combines with J gene TRBJ2-2; maybe TRBD2 (6 bases). With 6 bases removed from V and 2 bases from J, the gap between germline ends came to 13 bases. The CDR3 covers 14 residues. CDR1 SQVTM and CDR2 ANQGSEA come from the germline V gene. The CDR3 sequence: CSVTRELNTGELFF. As DNA, the CDR3 is TGCAGCGTGACCCGGGAGCTAAACACCGGGGAGCTGTTTTTT.

The chain employs TRBV7-2 and TRBJ2-1, with D tentatively TRBD2 (5 bases). The CDR3 totals 15 residues. Germline CDR1 SGHTA, CDR2 FQGNSA. With 2 bases removed from V and 0 bases from J, the gap between germline ends came to 8 bases. CDR3 sequence: CASSLLDFSYNEQFF. The CDR3 coding sequence is TGTGCCAGCAGCTTATTGGACTTCTCCTACAATGAGCAGTTCTTC.

This clone showed up just a few times. The chain joins TRBV30 to TRBJ1-5, with D uncertain. The germline CDR1 and CDR2 sequences are GTSNPN and SVGIG (reference sequence). Trimming removed 3 bases from V and 2 bases from J, with 11 bases in between. The CDR3 is made up of 14 amino acids. CDR3 nucleotide sequence: TGTGCCTGGAGCAAAGATTCGGGCAATCAGCCCCAGCATTTT. It yields the protein CAWSKDSGNQPQHF.

This clone has only one observation. The rearrangement joins TRBV6-5 to TRBJ2-5; D is possibly TRBD1 (5 bases). The V gene lost 2 bases and the J gene lost 1 base, with 11 bases spanning the gap. Germline V lookup: CDR1 MNHEY, CDR2 SVGAGI. CDR3 length equals 15 residues. The CDR3 coding sequence is TGTGCCAGCAGTTACGGATTAGGGGCCCAAGAGACCCAGTACTTC. Its translation: CASSYGLGAQETQYF.

The chain links TRBV6-5 to TRBJ1-2, with D maybe TRBD1 (6 bases). V was pared by 6 bases and J by 4 bases, with 15 bases between. The CDR3 sequence is 14 residues long. Germline CDR1 is MNHEY and CDR2 is SVGAGI. CDR3 protein: CASSHRDTGYGYTF. In nucleotides, the CDR3 is TGTGCCAGCAGCCACCGGGACACAGGCTATGGCTACACCTTC.